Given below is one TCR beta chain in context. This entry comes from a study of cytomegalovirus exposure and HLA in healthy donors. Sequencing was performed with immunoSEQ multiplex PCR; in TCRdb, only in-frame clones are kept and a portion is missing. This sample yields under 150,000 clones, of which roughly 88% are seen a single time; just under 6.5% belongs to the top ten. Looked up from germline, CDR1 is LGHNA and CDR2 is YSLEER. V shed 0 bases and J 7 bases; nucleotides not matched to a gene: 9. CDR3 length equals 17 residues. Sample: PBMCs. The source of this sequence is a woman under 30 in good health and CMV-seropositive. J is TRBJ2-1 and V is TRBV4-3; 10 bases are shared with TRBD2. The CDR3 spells CASSQDRPSGSRNEQFF. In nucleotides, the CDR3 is TGCGCCAGCAGCCAAGATAGGCCTAGCGGGAGTAGGAATGAGCAGTTCTTC.